The source of this T cell receptor (beta chain) is a study of cytomegalovirus exposure and HLA in healthy donors. Trimming shortened V by 2 bases and J by 6 bases, and 14 bases separated the two germline ends. The CDR3 loop spans 15 amino acids. CDR1 is SGHVS and CDR2 is FNYEAQ in the germline V gene. With 60 Vbeta and 13 Jbeta primers, the PCR was carried out. The method was immunoSEQ multiplex PCR; TCRdb's version includes in-frame clones alone and lacks a portion of them. The sample carries some 200,000 clones, roughly 80% recorded once. This chain joins TRBV7-6 and TRBJ1-5; D is perhaps TRBD1 (5 bases). The TCR comes from a man in his forties or fifties in good health and CMV-seronegative. Material: PBMCs. In nucleotides, the CDR3 is TGTGCCAGCAGCTTATATGGCAGGGTCGGTCAGCCCCAGCATTTT. Translation gives CASSLYGRVGQPQHF.